This paragraph reports one T cell receptor beta chain. This specimen comes from a study of blood T cell repertoires in COVID-19. Study in general: The cDNA or gDNA used as material had been derived from T cells, B-cell-depleted T cells, or PBMCs.

Profiled with immunoSEQ multiplex PCR; TCRdb holds only in-frame clones, not every one. Of roughly 200,000 clones detected, 88% appear once; the ten largest clones hold 1.5% to 2%. Germline CDR1 SGDLS, CDR2 YYNGEE. Trimming removed 1 base at V and 7 bases at J, with 11 bases between. This CDR3 has 14 amino acids. The chain couples TRBV9 to TRBJ2-2, with D hard to call. The clonotype comes from a man aged 18 to 35 with active or convalescent COVID-19. The material sequenced was peripheral blood. For the CDR3, the DNA is TGTGCCAGCAGCGTACCCCCCGCGAGCGGGGAGCTGTTTTTT. This encodes CASSVPPASGELFF. The full variable domain, with the rest looked up from reference TRBV9 and TRBJ2-2, is DSGVTQTPKHLITATGQRVTLRCSPRSGDLSVYWYQQSLDQGLQFLIQYYNGEERAKGNILERFSAQQFPDLHSELNLSSLELGDSALYFCASSVPPASGELFFGEGSRLTVL.